A selection of T cell receptor beta chains follows, all from one sample in a study of cytomegalovirus exposure and HLA in healthy donors. Repertoires were generated with immunoSEQ multiplex PCR, while TCRdb's copy carries only in-frame clones and drops some. The table lists 100,000 to 120,000 clones, 75% to 90% of them singletons. The source material was PBMCs. The receptors stem from a man aged 25-45 years in good health and CMV-seropositive. Each CDR3 is given with its conserved first and last residue. Each record gives: J gene, D gene, clone size, V gene, CDR3 protein, CDR3 DNA. A D gene is named only where the DNA matches it firmly. The size entry is marked missing in some rows and otherwise reads once, few, many or a size class.

j_gene: TRBJ2-2
d_gene: TRBD2
abundance: NA
v_gene: TRBV11-2
CDR3aa: CASSWGLVNTGELFF
CDR3nt: TGTGCCAGCAGCTGGGGACTAGTTAACACCGGGGAGCTGTTTTTT

j_gene: TRBJ1-1
d_gene: TRBD1
abundance: NA
v_gene: TRBV7-9
CDR3aa: CASRGTGFGAEAFF
CDR3nt: TGTGCCAGCAGGGGGACAGGGTTCGGGGCTGAAGCTTTCTTT

j_gene: TRBJ2-5
d_gene: NA
abundance: NA
v_gene: TRBV28
CDR3aa: CASNPGEGGRETQYF
CDR3nt: TGTGCCAGCAACCCCGGGGAAGGGGGACGGGAGACCCAGTACTTC

j_gene: TRBJ1-5
d_gene: NA
abundance: NA
v_gene: TRBV5-8
CDR3aa: CASRSWGGSNQPQHF
CDR3nt: TGTGCCAGCAGGTCTTGGGGAGGGAGCAATCAGCCCCAGCATTTT

j_gene: TRBJ1-1
d_gene: TRBD1
abundance: once
v_gene: TRBV2
CDR3aa: CASRVLQGKTEAFF
CDR3nt: TGTGCCAGCAGGGTACTACAGGGGAAGACTGAAGCTTTCTTT

j_gene: TRBJ1-5
d_gene: TRBD1
abundance: NA
v_gene: TRBV2
CDR3aa: CASSRDRDQADQPQHF
CDR3nt: TGTGCCAGCAGTCGGGACAGGGACCAAGCCGATCAGCCCCAGCATTTT

j_gene: TRBJ1-3
d_gene: NA
abundance: NA
v_gene: TRBV15
CDR3aa: CATSRDTGTRSGNTIYF
CDR3nt: TGTGCCACCAGCAGAGATACGGGGACTCGCTCTGGAAACACCATATATTTT

j_gene: TRBJ2-1
d_gene: TRBD2
abundance: NA
v_gene: TRBV6-5
CDR3aa: CASSYSTSGPPNEQFF
CDR3nt: TGTGCCAGCAGTTACTCAACTAGCGGGCCTCCCAATGAGCAGTTCTTC

j_gene: TRBJ1-1
d_gene: NA
abundance: NA
v_gene: TRBV5-1
CDR3aa: CASSLGAAMNTEAFF
CDR3nt: TGCGCCAGCAGCTTGGGCGCAGCGATGAACACTGAAGCTTTCTTT

j_gene: TRBJ2-5
d_gene: NA
abundance: NA
v_gene: TRBV5-4
CDR3aa: CASSSGLLQQETQYF
CDR3nt: TGTGCCAGCAGCTCGGGACTCCTACAGCAAGAGACCCAGTACTTC

j_gene: TRBJ2-2
d_gene: TRBD1
abundance: NA
v_gene: TRBV6-4
CDR3aa: CASGRGGRNTGELFF
CDR3nt: TGTGCCAGCGGTAGAGGGGGCCGGAACACCGGGGAGCTGTTTTTT

j_gene: TRBJ1-6
d_gene: NA
abundance: once
v_gene: TRBV6-1
CDR3aa: CASSENTLGSYNSPLHF
CDR3nt: TGTGCCAGCAGTGAAAATACTCTTGGCTCCTATAATTCACCCCTCCACTTT

j_gene: TRBJ2-3
d_gene: NA
abundance: NA
v_gene: TRBV4-2
CDR3aa: CASSQVPDTQYF
CDR3nt: TGTGCCAGCAGCCAAGTTCCGGATACGCAGTATTTT

j_gene: TRBJ2-3
d_gene: NA
abundance: NA
v_gene: TRBV2
CDR3aa: CASRLDSNTDTQYF
CDR3nt: TGTGCCAGCAGGCTGGACAGTAACACAGATACGCAGTATTTT

j_gene: TRBJ2-2
d_gene: TRBD1
abundance: NA
v_gene: TRBV19
CDR3aa: CASSRTGGTGELFF
CDR3nt: TGTGCCAGTAGCCGGACAGGGGGTACCGGGGAGCTGTTTTTT

j_gene: TRBJ2-5
d_gene: TRBD1
abundance: NA
v_gene: TRBV11-2
CDR3aa: CASSWDRGFSKETQYF
CDR3nt: TGTGCCAGCAGCTGGGACAGGGGATTTAGCAAAGAGACCCAGTACTTC

j_gene: TRBJ1-2
d_gene: NA
abundance: NA
v_gene: TRBV4-1
CDR3aa: CASSQAHRAPSGYTF
CDR3nt: TGCGCCAGCAGCCAGGCCCACAGGGCCCCTAGCGGCTACACCTTC

j_gene: TRBJ1-1
d_gene: NA
abundance: NA
v_gene: TRBV19
CDR3aa: CASSIQYPKMNTEAFF
CDR3nt: TGTGCCAGTAGTATACAGTATCCAAAAATGAACACTGAAGCTTTCTTT

j_gene: TRBJ1-6
d_gene: NA
abundance: NA
v_gene: TRBV15
CDR3aa: CATSRVLIQDSPLHF
CDR3nt: TGTGCCACCAGCAGAGTTTTGATTCAGGATTCACCCCTCCACTTT

j_gene: TRBJ1-3
d_gene: NA
abundance: NA
v_gene: TRBV14
CDR3aa: CASSLQGSFSGNTIYF
CDR3nt: TGTGCCAGCAGCCTACAGGGATCCTTCTCTGGAAACACCATATATTTT

j_gene: TRBJ1-1
d_gene: TRBD1
abundance: NA
v_gene: TRBV14
CDR3aa: CASSHTGGASTEAFF
CDR3nt: TGTGCCAGCAGCCACACAGGGGGCGCGAGCACTGAAGCTTTCTTT

j_gene: TRBJ2-2
d_gene: TRBD2
abundance: NA
v_gene: TRBV28
CDR3aa: CASSLGTSGGYNTGELFF
CDR3nt: TGTGCCAGCAGTTTAGGGACTAGCGGGGGCTATAACACCGGGGAGCTGTTTTTT

j_gene: TRBJ2-1
d_gene: TRBD1
abundance: NA
v_gene: TRBV9
CDR3aa: CASSVSGDRHYNEQFF
CDR3nt: TGTGCCAGCAGCGTAAGTGGGGACAGACACTACAATGAGCAGTTCTTC

j_gene: TRBJ1-4
d_gene: NA
abundance: NA
v_gene: TRBV9
CDR3aa: CASSVEAQGSNEKLFF
CDR3nt: TGTGCCAGCAGCGTAGAAGCCCAGGGCTCTAATGAAAAACTGTTTTTT

j_gene: TRBJ1-6
d_gene: NA
abundance: NA
v_gene: TRBV11-2
CDR3aa: CASSLDRPGEDSPLHF
CDR3nt: TGTGCCAGCAGCTTAGATAGGCCAGGGGAAGATTCACCCCTCCACTTT

j_gene: TRBJ2-3
d_gene: TRBD2
abundance: NA
v_gene: TRBV5-1
CDR3aa: CASSATASGATDTQYF
CDR3nt: TGCGCCAGCAGCGCCACCGCTAGCGGGGCCACAGATACGCAGTATTTT

j_gene: TRBJ1-4
d_gene: NA
abundance: NA
v_gene: TRBV29-1
CDR3aa: CSVLQGSTNEKLFF
CDR3nt: TGCAGCGTTCTGCAGGGTTCAACTAATGAAAAACTGTTTTTT

j_gene: TRBJ2-1
d_gene: TRBD2
abundance: NA
v_gene: TRBV2
CDR3aa: CASSEAPSFAGGDGEQFF
CDR3nt: TGTGCCAGCAGTGAAGCTCCCTCTTTTGCGGGGGGCGATGGTGAGCAGTTCTTC

j_gene: TRBJ1-6
d_gene: NA
abundance: NA
v_gene: TRBV5-1
CDR3aa: CASSLVGADNSPLHF
CDR3nt: TGCGCCAGCAGCTTGGTAGGGGCGGACAATTCACCCCTCCACTTT

j_gene: TRBJ2-3
d_gene: NA
abundance: once
v_gene: TRBV4-3
CDR3aa: CASSHAEGRGPFPTTDTQYF
CDR3nt: TGCGCCAGCAGCCACGCGGAGGGGCGGGGGCCGTTTCCCACCACAGATACGCAGTATTTT

j_gene: TRBJ2-2
d_gene: TRBD1
abundance: NA
v_gene: TRBV6-1
CDR3aa: CASSALGQGRDGELFF
CDR3nt: TGTGCCAGCAGTGCATTGGGACAGGGTAGGGACGGGGAGCTGTTTTTT

j_gene: TRBJ1-2
d_gene: NA
abundance: NA
v_gene: TRBV6-1
CDR3aa: CASRGGARSGYTF
CDR3nt: TGTGCCAGCAGGGGAGGGGCGAGAAGTGGCTACACCTTC

j_gene: TRBJ2-5
d_gene: TRBD2
abundance: NA
v_gene: TRBV4-3
CDR3aa: CASSQGWTSGGGFQETQYF
CDR3nt: TGCGCCAGCAGCCAAGGGTGGACTAGCGGGGGGGGGTTCCAAGAGACCCAGTACTTC

j_gene: TRBJ1-2
d_gene: TRBD1
abundance: NA
v_gene: TRBV5-1
CDR3aa: CASSGTAYGYTF
CDR3nt: TGCGCCAGCTCCGGGACAGCCTATGGCTACACCTTC

j_gene: TRBJ1-5
d_gene: TRBD1
abundance: NA
v_gene: TRBV28
CDR3aa: CASSSFGDRDYQPQHF
CDR3nt: TGTGCCAGCAGTTCGTTCGGGGACAGGGACTATCAGCCCCAGCATTTT

j_gene: TRBJ1-4
d_gene: NA
abundance: NA
v_gene: TRBV4-1
CDR3aa: CASSQGGLTNEKLFF
CDR3nt: TGCGCCAGCAGCCAGGGAGGGCTTACTAATGAAAAACTGTTTTTT

j_gene: TRBJ2-1
d_gene: TRBD2
abundance: NA
v_gene: TRBV5-1
CDR3aa: CASTETSRSYNEQFF
CDR3nt: TGCGCCAGCACCGAGACTAGCCGCTCCTACAATGAGCAGTTCTTC

j_gene: TRBJ1-1
d_gene: TRBD1
abundance: few
v_gene: TRBV4-1
CDR3aa: CASSQEGTGPTEAFF
CDR3nt: TGCGCCAGCAGCCAAGAGGGGACAGGGCCCACTGAAGCTTTCTTT

j_gene: TRBJ2-7
d_gene: NA
abundance: NA
v_gene: TRBV7-2
CDR3aa: CAGSSAYEQYF
CDR3nt: TGTGCCGGCAGCTCGGCCTACGAGCAGTACTTC

j_gene: TRBJ1-2
d_gene: TRBD1
abundance: once
v_gene: TRBV5-4
CDR3aa: CASRRDRGDYGYTF
CDR3nt: TGTGCCAGCAGACGGGACAGGGGGGACTATGGCTACACCTTC

j_gene: TRBJ2-1
d_gene: NA
abundance: NA
v_gene: TRBV7-9
CDR3aa: CASSFEGNEQFF
CDR3nt: TGTGCCAGCAGCTTCGAGGGTAATGAGCAGTTCTTC

j_gene: TRBJ1-5
d_gene: TRBD1
abundance: NA
v_gene: TRBV6-1
CDR3aa: CASSENWTGERQPQHF
CDR3nt: TGTGCCAGCAGTGAAAATTGGACAGGGGAGCGGCAGCCCCAGCATTTT

j_gene: TRBJ2-3
d_gene: NA
abundance: NA
v_gene: TRBV5-1
CDR3aa: CASSLYRDTDTQYF
CDR3nt: TGCGCCAGCAGCTTGTACAGGGATACAGATACGCAGTATTTT

j_gene: TRBJ1-1
d_gene: NA
abundance: NA
v_gene: TRBV30
CDR3aa: CAWGGERDTEAFF
CDR3nt: TGTGCCTGGGGGGGGGAGCGGGACACTGAAGCTTTCTTT

j_gene: TRBJ1-5
d_gene: NA
abundance: NA
v_gene: TRBV7-9
CDR3aa: CASSSRTGVRHF
CDR3nt: TGTGCCAGCAGCTCACGGACGGGAGTGAGGCATTTT

j_gene: TRBJ2-5
d_gene: NA
abundance: few
v_gene: TRBV11-2
CDR3aa: CASSLASLGWKETQYF
CDR3nt: TGTGCCAGCAGCTTAGCCTCACTAGGCTGGAAAGAGACCCAGTACTTC

j_gene: TRBJ1-6
d_gene: TRBD1
abundance: NA
v_gene: TRBV6-1
CDR3aa: CASSEEGQFNSPLHF
CDR3nt: TGTGCCAGCAGTGAGGAGGGACAGTTTAATTCACCCCTCCACTTT

j_gene: TRBJ2-7
d_gene: TRBD1
abundance: NA
v_gene: TRBV4-3
CDR3aa: CASSQEGTGYEQYF
CDR3nt: TGCGCCAGCAGCCAAGAAGGGACAGGGTACGAGCAGTACTTC

j_gene: TRBJ2-7
d_gene: TRBD1
abundance: NA
v_gene: TRBV6-5
CDR3aa: CASSYFYRGDDEQYF
CDR3nt: TGTGCCAGCAGTTACTTTTACAGGGGAGACGACGAGCAGTACTTC

j_gene: TRBJ2-7
d_gene: TRBD1
abundance: NA
v_gene: TRBV25-1
CDR3aa: CASSEGTGWHEQYF
CDR3nt: TGTGCCAGCAGTGAAGGGACAGGGTGGCACGAGCAGTACTTC

j_gene: TRBJ1-3
d_gene: NA
abundance: few
v_gene: TRBV6-5
CDR3aa: CASKDTGSSGNTIYF
CDR3nt: TGTGCCAGCAAGGACACAGGGAGCTCTGGAAACACCATATATTTT

j_gene: TRBJ1-5
d_gene: NA
abundance: few
v_gene: TRBV28
CDR3aa: CASSLREANQPQHF
CDR3nt: TGTGCCAGCAGTTTAAGGGAGGCTAATCAGCCCCAGCATTTT

j_gene: TRBJ2-7
d_gene: TRBD1
abundance: NA
v_gene: TRBV27
CDR3aa: CASSRKTGQPYEQYF
CDR3nt: TGTGCCAGCAGTCGAAAGACGGGACAGCCCTACGAGCAGTACTTC

j_gene: TRBJ1-3
d_gene: NA
abundance: NA
v_gene: TRBV18
CDR3aa: CASSPAGLGNTIYF
CDR3nt: TGTGCCAGCTCACCAGCGGGGCTTGGAAACACCATATATTTT

j_gene: TRBJ2-7
d_gene: NA
abundance: NA
v_gene: TRBV6-5
CDR3aa: CASSYDRAYEQYF
CDR3nt: TGTGCCAGCAGTTACGACAGAGCCTACGAGCAGTACTTC

j_gene: TRBJ2-2
d_gene: NA
abundance: once
v_gene: TRBV7-9
CDR3aa: CASSLLAADTGELFF
CDR3nt: TGTGCCAGCAGCTTACTAGCCGCGGACACCGGGGAGCTGTTTTTT

j_gene: TRBJ1-5
d_gene: NA
abundance: NA
v_gene: TRBV6-5
CDR3aa: CASRRVSNQPQHF
CDR3nt: TGTGCCAGCAGGAGAGTCTCCAATCAGCCCCAGCATTTT